Reported below is one TCR beta chain. This receptor's antigen is unknown. One base away there is no much larger clone; base qualities are not given. The data were obtained in a study of response to subunit inactivated influenza vaccine listed by TCRdb under 2018. Describing the broader study: Deep quantitative profiling of the T cell receptor repertoire was used in the study to follow responses to a trivalent subunit inactivated influenza vaccine.

From V the trimming removes 7 bases and from J it removes 8 bases, while the gene matches leave 4 bases of the junction unaccounted for. There are 11 amino acids in the CDR3, from cysteine to phenylalanine inclusive. The DNA shown is the 33-base CDR3, in frame from base 1. CDR1 and CDR2 are read off the germline V gene as SNHLY and FYNNEI. What the research found in general, with its limitations: It was suggested by the authors that each seasonal influenza vaccination may recruit only a limited number of new T cells.

The library was obtained by RT-PCR. The instrument was an Illumina HiSeq 2500. The raw public reads went through TCRdb reprocessing: fastp at Q25, MiXCR clone calling, in-frame beta chains kept. For every CDR3 protein sequence, its rows merge into one entry that carries the most common genes and DNA. The sample table holds fewer than 550,000 distinct CDR3 sequences, of which roughly 23% were seen once. The ten biggest clones cover around 1.8% of the sample. This TCR derives from a man over 45 who received an inactivated influenza vaccine. Donor details come from another sample of the same person, matched by shared clones. The sample here was CD4+ T cells sorted from PBMCs, taken 5 to 6 days after vaccination. The V and J segments used are TRBV2 and TRBJ2-7; the central 8 bases match TRBD2. The CDR3 region: CASITSGKQYF. The DNA sequence is TGTGCCAGCATTACTAGCGGAAAGCAGTACTTC.